A single TCR beta chain is shown here with its context. The antigen is undetermined. This sample is part of a study of shared clonotypes between healthy human individuals. Germline V lookup: CDR1 SNHLY, CDR2 FYNNEI. This CDR3 is 14 amino acids long. V lost 2 bases and J 8 bases, leaving 15 bases between the germline ends. Only Caucasian adults living in Nashville, Tennessee made up the donor group. CD4+ cells were split into CD45RA+ naive and CD45RA-negative memory subsets. The protocol was immunoSEQ multiplex PCR, while the TCRdb copy is restricted to in-frame clones and leaves out a portion. The sample consists of 2 million to 3 million clones, more than 90% of them appearing once. Study results and limitations: Naive subsets tended to show greater estimated richness than memory subsets.

This clonotype was obtained from a man younger than 30 in good health. The chain links TRBV2 to TRBJ1-2; D is possibly TRBD1 (6 bases). What was sequenced was naive CD4+ T cells sorted from blood. As to subset: CD45RA+ positively selected. For the CDR3, the DNA is TGTGCCAGCAGTGAAACCCGGGACATCCAGGGCTACACCTTC. It encodes CASSETRDIQGYTF.